This T cell receptor (beta chain) originates from a study of shared T cell receptors in the human thymus. The ends were cut back, 3 bases at V and 2 bases at J, with 18 bases in the middle. The germline V gene has CDR1 SGHNT and CDR2 YYREEE (reference sequence). The CDR3 totals 16 residues. Produced via immunoSEQ multiplex PCR; TCRdb's table is partial and in-frame only. The sample holds some 700,000 clones; 88% are singletons and the top ten take around 0.0099%. This sample also belongs to another study, concerning human thymus T cells. That report notes: Corrective surgery for congenital heart defects was being performed on the healthy Finnish infants who were the donors.

The rearrangement joins TRBV5-4 to TRBJ2-7, with D tentatively TRBD2 (6 bases). The receptor was derived from a boy less than two years old with a congenital heart defect. The sequencing sample was made of thymocytes. Here the CDR3 reads CASSSRSSGPTYEQYF. The CDR3 region has the DNA TGTGCCAGCAGCTCCCGGTCCAGCGGGCCTACCTACGAGCAGTACTTC.